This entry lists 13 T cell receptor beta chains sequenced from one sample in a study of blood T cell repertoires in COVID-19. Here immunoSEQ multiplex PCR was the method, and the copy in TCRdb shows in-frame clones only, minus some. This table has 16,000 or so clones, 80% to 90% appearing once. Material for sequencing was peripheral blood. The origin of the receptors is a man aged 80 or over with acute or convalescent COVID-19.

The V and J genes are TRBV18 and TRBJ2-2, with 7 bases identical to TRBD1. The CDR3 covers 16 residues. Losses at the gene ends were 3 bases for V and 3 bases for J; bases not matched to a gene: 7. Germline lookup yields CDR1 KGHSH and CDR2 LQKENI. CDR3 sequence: CASSPSQGSYTGELFF. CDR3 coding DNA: TGTGCCAGCTCACCGTCACAGGGGAGTTACACCGGGGAGCTGTTTTTT.

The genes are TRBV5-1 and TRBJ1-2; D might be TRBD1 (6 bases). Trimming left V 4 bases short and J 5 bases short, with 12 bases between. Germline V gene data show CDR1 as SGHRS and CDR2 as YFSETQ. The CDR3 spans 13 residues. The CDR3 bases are TGCGCCAGCAGCGGGTTAACAGGGTATGGCTACACCTTC. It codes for CASSGLTGYGYTF.

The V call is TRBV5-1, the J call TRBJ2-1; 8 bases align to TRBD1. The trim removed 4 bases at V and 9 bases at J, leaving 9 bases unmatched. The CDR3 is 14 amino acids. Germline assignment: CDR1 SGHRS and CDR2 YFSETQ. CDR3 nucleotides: TGCGCCAGCAGCATGGGACAGGCCCTGGGTGAGCAGTTCTTC. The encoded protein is CASSMGQALGEQFF.

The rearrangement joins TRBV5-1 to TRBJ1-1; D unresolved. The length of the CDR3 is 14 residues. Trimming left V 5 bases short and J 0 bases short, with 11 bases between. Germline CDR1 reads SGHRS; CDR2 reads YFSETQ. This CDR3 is CASRVDTLNTEAFF. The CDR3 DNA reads TGCGCCAGCAGAGTCGACACCTTGAACACTGAAGCTTTCTTT.

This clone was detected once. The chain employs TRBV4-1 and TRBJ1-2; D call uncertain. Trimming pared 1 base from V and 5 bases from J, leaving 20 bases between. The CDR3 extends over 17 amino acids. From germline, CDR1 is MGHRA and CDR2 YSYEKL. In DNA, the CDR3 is TGCGCCAGCAGCCAAGTAAAAGTCCTTAGAGGGAGTTATGGCTACACCTTC. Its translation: CASSQVKVLRGSYGYTF.

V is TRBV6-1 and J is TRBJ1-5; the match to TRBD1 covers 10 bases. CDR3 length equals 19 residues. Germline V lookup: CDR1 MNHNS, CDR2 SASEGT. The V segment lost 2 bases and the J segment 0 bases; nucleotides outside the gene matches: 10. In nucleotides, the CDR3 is TGTGCCAGCAGTGAATTCCCCGGGACAGGGGTCTATAGCAATCAGCCCCAGCATTTT. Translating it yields CASSEFPGTGVYSNQPQHF.

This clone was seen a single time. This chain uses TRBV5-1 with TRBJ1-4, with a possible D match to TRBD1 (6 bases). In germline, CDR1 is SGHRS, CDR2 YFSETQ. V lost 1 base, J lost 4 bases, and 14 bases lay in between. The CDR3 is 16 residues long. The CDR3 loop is CASSLFTGQHNEKLFF. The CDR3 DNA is TGCGCCAGCAGCTTGTTCACCGGACAGCATAATGAAAAACTGTTTTTT.

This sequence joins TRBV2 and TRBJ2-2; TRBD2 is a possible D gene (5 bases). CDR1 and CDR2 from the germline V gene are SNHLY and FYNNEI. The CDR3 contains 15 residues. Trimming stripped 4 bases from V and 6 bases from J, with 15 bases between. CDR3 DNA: TGTGCCAGCAGTGTGGGGAGAGGGAATGCCGGGGAGCTGTTTTTT. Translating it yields CASSVGRGNAGELFF.

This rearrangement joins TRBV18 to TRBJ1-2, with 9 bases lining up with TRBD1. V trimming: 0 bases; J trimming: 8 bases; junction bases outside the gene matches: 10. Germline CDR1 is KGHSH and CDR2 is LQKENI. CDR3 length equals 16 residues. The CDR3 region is CASSPPGTGTSHGYTF. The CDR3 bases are TGTGCCAGCTCACCACCTGGGACAGGGACATCTCACGGCTACACCTTC.

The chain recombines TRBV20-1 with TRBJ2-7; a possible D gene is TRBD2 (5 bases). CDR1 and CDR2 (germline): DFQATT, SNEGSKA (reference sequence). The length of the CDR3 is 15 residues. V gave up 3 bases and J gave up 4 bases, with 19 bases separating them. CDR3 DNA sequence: TGCAGTGCTAGTCGGTTCCCGGCCACGGGATACGAGCAGTACTTC. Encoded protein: CSASRFPATGYEQYF.

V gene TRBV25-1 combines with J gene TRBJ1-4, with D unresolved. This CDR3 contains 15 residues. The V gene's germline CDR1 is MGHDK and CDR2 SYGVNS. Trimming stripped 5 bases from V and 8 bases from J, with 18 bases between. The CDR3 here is CASSPLGGEREKLFF. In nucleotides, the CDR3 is TGTGCCAGCAGTCCCCTAGGTGGGGAGAGGGAAAAACTGTTTTTT.

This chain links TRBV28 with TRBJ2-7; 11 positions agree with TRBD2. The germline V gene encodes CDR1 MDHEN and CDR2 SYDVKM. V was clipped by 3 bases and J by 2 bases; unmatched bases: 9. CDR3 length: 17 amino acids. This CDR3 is CASSFRASGGRAYEQYF. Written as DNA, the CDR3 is TGTGCCAGCAGTTTTAGGGCTAGCGGGGGGCGAGCCTACGAGCAGTACTTC.

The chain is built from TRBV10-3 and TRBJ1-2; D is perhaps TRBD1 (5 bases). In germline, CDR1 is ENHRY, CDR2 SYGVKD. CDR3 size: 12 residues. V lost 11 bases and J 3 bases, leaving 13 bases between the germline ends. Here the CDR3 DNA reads TGTGCCTCTTGGGGGGTTGACTATGGCTACACCTTC. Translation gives CASWGVDYGYTF.